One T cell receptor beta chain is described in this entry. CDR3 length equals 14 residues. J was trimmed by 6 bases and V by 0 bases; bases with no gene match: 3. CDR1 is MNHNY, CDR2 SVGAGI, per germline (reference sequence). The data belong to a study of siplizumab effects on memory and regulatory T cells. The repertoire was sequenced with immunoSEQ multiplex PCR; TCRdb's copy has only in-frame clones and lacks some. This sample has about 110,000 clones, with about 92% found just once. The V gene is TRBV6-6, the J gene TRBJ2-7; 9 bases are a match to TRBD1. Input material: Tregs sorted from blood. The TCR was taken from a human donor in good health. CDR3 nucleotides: TGTGCCAGCAGTTACTCGGACAGGGGCGGCGAGCAGTACTTC. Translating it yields CASSYSDRGGEQYF.